The source of this T cell receptor beta chain is a study of long-term antiretroviral therapy in people with HIV. With survey level as its setting, the immunoSEQ assay was v3.0. Data came from immunoSEQ multiplex PCR; TCRdb stores just in-frame clones and leaves some out. The table shows tens of thousands of clones, with 85% to 90% occurring only once. The sequencing used unsorted PBMCs, collected 2.3 years after starting antiretroviral therapy. This receptor was taken from a man aged 60 to 75 with HIV.

As DNA, the CDR3 is TGTGCCAGCAGTTTATCCCCTGGACTCTATCAGCCCCAGCATTTT. Translating gives CASSLSPGLYQPQHF. The genes are TRBV27 and TRBJ1-5, with D unresolved. From germline, CDR1 is MNHEY and CDR2 SMNVEV (reference sequence). V was cut by 0 bases and J by 5 bases, with 11 bases left in between. This CDR3 region has 15 residues.